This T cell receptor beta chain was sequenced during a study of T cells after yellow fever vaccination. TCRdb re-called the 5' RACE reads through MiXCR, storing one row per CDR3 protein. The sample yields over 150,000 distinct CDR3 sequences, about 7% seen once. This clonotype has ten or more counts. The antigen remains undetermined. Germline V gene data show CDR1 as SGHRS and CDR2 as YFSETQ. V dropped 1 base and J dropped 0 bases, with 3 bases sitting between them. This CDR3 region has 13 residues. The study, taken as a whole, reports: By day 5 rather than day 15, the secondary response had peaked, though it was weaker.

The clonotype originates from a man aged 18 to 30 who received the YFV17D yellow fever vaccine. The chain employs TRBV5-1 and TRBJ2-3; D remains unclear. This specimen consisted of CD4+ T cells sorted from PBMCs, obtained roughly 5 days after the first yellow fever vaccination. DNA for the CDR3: TGCGCCAGCAGCTTGTACAGCACAGATACGCAGTATTTT. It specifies CASSLYSTDTQYF.